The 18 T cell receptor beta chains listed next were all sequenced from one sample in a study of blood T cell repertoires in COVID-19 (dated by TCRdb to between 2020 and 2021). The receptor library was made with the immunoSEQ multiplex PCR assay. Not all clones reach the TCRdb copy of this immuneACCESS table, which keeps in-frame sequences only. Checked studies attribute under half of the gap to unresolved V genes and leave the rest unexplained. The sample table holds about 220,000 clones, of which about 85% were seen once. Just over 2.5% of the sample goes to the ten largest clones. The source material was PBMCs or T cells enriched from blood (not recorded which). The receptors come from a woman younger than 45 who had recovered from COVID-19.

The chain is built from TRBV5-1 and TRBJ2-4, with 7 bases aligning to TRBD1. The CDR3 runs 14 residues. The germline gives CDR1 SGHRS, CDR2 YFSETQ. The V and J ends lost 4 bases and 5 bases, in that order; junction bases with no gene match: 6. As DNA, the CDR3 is TGCGCCAGCAGCGAGATGGGACAGCAAAACATTCAGTACTTC. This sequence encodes CASSEMGQQNIQYF.

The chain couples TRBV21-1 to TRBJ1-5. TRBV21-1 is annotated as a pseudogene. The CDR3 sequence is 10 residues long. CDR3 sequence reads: CAERGQPQHF. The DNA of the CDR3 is TGTGCCGAACGGGGACAGCCCCAGCATTTT.

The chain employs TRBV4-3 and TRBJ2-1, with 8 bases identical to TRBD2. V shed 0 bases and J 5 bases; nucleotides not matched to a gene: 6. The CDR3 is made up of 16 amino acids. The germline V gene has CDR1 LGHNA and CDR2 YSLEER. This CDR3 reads CASSQDFSGDHNEQFF. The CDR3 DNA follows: TGCGCCAGCAGCCAAGATTTTAGCGGGGATCACAATGAGCAGTTCTTC.

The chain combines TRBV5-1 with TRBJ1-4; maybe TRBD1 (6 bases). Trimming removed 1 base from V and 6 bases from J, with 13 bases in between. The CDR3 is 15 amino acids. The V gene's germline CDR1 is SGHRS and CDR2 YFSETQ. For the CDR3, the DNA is TGCGCCAGCAGCTTGTTCGGGACACAGGATGAAAAACTGTTTTTT. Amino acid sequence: CASSLFGTQDEKLFF.

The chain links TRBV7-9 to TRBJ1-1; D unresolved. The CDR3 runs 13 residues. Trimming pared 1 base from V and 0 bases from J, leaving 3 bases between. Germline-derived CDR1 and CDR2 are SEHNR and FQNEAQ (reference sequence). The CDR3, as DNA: TGTGCCAGCAGCTTAGTAGTGAACACTGAAGCTTTCTTT. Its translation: CASSLVVNTEAFF.

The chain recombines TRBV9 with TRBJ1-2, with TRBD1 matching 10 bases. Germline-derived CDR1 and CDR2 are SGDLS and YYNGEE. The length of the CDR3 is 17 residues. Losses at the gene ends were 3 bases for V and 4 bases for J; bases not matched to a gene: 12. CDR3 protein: CASSGQGARMNGYGYTF. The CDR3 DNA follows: TGTGCCAGCAGCGGACAGGGGGCGCGAATGAATGGCTATGGCTACACCTTC.

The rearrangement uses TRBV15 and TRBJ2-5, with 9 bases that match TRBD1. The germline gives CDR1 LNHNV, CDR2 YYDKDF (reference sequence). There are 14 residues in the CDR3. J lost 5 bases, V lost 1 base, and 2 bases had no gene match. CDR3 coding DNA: TGTGCCACCAGCAGAGTCGGGACAGGGGAGACCCAGTACTTC. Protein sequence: CATSRVGTGETQYF.

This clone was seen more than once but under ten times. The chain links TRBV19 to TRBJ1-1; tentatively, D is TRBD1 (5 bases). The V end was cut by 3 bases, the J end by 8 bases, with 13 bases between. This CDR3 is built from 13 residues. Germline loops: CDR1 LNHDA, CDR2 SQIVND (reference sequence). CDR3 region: CASSMANRQEAFF. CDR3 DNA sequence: TGTGCCAGTAGTATGGCCAACCGACAGGAAGCTTTCTTT.

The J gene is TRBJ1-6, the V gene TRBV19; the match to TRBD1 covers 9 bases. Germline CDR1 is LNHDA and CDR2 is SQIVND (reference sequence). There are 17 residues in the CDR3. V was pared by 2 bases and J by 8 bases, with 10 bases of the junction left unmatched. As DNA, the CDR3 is TGTGCCAGTAGTATAAGCCCAATAAGGGACAGGGATTCACCCCTCCACTTT. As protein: CASSISPIRDRDSPLHF.

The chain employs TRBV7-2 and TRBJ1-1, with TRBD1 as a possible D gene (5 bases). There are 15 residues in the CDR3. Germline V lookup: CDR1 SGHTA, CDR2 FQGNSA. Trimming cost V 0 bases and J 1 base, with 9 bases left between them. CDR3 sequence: CASSLASGGNTEAFF. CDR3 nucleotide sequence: TGTGCCAGCAGCTTAGCGTCGGGGGGGAACACTGAAGCTTTCTTT.

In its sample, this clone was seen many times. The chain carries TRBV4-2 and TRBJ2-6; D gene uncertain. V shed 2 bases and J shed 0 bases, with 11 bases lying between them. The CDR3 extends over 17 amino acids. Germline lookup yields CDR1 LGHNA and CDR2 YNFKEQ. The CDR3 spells CASSQQTSSSGANVLTF. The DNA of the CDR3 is TGTGCCAGCAGCCAACAGACTTCCAGCTCTGGGGCCAACGTCCTGACTTTC.

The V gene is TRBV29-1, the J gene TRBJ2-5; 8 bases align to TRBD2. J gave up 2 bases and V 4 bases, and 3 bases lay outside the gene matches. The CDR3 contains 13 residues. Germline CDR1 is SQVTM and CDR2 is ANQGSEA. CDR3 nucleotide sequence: TGCAGCGTTGGCGGGGGGAAACAAGAGACCCAGTACTTC. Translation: CSVGGGKQETQYF.

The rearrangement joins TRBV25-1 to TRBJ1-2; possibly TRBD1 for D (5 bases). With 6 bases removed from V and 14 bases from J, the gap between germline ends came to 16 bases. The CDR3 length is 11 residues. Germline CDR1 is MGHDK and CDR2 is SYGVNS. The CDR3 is CASRALGGETF. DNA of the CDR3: TGTGCCAGCAGGGCACTCGGGGGGGAAACCTTC.

The CDR3 protein is CASSRIGQGENGYTF. In nucleotides, the CDR3 is TGTGCCAGCAGCCGGATCGGACAGGGAGAAAATGGCTACACCTTC. This chain connects TRBV4-2 to TRBJ1-2, with 8 bases identical to TRBD1. Germline V gives CDR1 LGHNA, CDR2 YNFKEQ. The CDR3 is 15 amino acids. The ends lost 4 bases at V and 6 bases at J; junction bases unmatched: 10.

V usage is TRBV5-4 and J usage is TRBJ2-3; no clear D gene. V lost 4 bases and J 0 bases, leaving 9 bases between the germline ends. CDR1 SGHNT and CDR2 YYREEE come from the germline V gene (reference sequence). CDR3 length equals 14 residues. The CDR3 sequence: CASSERPSTDTQYF. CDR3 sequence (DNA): TGTGCCAGCAGCGAGCGCCCTAGCACAGATACGCAGTATTTT.

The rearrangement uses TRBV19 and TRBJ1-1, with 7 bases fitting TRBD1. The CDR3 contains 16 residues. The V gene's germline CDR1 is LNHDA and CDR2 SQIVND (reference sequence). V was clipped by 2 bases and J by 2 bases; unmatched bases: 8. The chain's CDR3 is CASSIPPGTANTEAFF. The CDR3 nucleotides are TGTGCCAGTAGTATACCTCCCGGGACAGCAAACACTGAAGCTTTCTTT.

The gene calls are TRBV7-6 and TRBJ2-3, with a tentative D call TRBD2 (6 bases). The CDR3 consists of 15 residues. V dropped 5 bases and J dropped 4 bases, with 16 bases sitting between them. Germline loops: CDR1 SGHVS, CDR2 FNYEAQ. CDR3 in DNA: TGTGCCAGCAGCCGAGGAGCTAGCGCATCAGATACGCAGTATTTT. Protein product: CASSRGASASDTQYF.

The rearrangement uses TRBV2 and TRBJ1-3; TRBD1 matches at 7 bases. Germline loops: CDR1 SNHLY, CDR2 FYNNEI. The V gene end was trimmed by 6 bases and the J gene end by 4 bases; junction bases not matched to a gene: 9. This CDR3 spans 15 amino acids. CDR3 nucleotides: TGTGCCAGCAGGGACAAGGGGGCTAGAGGAAACACCATATATTTT. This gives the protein CASRDKGARGNTIYF. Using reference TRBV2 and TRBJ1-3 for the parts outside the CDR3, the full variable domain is EPEVTQTPSHQVTQMGQEVILRCVPISNHLYFYWYRQILGQKVEFLVSFYNNEISEKSEIFDDQFSVERPDGSNFTLKIRSTKLEDSAMYFCASRDKGARGNTIYFGEGSWLTVV.